This TCR beta chain emerged from a study of CD8 T cells in ankylosing spondylitis. Study findings and constraints: Reportedly, matched ankylosing spondylitis synovial fluid was significantly enriched for disease-linked clones.

This clonotype appeared a few times. Its antigen remains unknown. This CDR3 is built from 14 residues. Deletions cut 6 bases from V and 2 bases from J, with 11 bases between. Germline CDR1 reads MNHEY; CDR2 reads SVGEGT. Making use of molecular barcodes, quantitative 5'-RACE generated TCR beta libraries. TCRdb redid the calling of the 5' RACE reads with MiXCR, one entry per CDR3 protein. This table has fewer than 400,000 distinct CDR3 sequences, roughly 15% appearing once. Sample: blood, either unsorted or a sorted T cell fraction (not recorded which). The gene calls are TRBV6-2 or TRBV6-3 and TRBJ1-5; D unclear. This TCR was sampled from a male donor with ankylosing spondylitis or in good health (not recorded which). The CDR3 protein is CASRPGPGNQPQHF. The CDR3 nucleotides read TGTGCCAGCAGGCCCGGTCCGGGCAATCAGCCCCAGCATTTT.